This TCR beta chain was sequenced during a study of T cell responses to AZD1222 COVID-19 vaccine. Study findings and constraints: Spike regions recognized by vaccine-associated CD4 TCRs spanned the protein, led by 160-218 and 743-854. Only five or six individuals given AZD1222 were seropositive at baseline.

Using immunoSEQ multiplex PCR, the repertoire was profiled, and TCRdb retains in-frame clones only, with some absent. This table has 70,000 to 95,000 clones, roughly 89% appearing once. As for this clone: The target antigen is unknown.

V gave up 1 base and J gave up 2 bases, with 14 bases separating them. CDR1 SGHVS and CDR2 FQNEAQ come from the germline V gene. The CDR3 consists of 16 residues. The V call is TRBV7-8, the J call TRBJ2-5; TRBD1 or TRBD2 may be the D gene (5 bases each). The specimen was peripheral blood, collected on day 0 of MenACWY control vaccination. The source of this sequence is an adult in good health. CDR3 DNA: TGTGCCAGCAGCTTAGATCTGAGGGGACGTCAAGAGACCCAGTACTTC. It yields the protein CASSLDLRGRQETQYF.